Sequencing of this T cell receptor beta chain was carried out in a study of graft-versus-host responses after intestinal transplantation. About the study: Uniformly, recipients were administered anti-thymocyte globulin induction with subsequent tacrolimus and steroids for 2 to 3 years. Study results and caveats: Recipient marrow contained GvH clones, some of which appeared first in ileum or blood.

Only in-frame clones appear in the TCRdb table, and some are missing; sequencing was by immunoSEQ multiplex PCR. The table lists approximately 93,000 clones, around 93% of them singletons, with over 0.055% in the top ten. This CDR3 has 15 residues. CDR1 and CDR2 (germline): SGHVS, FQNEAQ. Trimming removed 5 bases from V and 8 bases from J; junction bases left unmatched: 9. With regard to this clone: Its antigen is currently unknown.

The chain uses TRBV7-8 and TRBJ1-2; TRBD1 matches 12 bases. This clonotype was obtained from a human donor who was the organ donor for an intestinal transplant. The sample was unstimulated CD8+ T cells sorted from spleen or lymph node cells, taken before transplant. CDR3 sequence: CASSPGTGGMWGYTF. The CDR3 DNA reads TGTGCCAGCAGCCCTGGGACAGGGGGCATGTGGGGCTACACCTTC.